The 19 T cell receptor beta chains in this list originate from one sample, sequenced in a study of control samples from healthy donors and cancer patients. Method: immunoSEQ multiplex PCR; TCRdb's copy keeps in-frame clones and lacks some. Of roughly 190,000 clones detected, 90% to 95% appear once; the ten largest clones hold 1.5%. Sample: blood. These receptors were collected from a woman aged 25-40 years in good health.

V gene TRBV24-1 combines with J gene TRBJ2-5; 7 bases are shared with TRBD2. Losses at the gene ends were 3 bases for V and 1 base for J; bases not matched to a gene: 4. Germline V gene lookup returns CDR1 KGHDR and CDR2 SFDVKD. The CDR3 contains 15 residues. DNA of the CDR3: TGTGCCACCAGTGATCTGGGAGGGCTCCAAGAGACCCAGTACTTC. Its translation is CATSDLGGLQETQYF.

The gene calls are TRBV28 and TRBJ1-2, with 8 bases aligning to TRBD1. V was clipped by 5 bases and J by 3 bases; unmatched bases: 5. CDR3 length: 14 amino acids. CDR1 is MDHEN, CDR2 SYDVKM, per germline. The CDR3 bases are TGTGCCAGCAGTGCGCCGGGACAGGACTATGGCTACACCTTC. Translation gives CASSAPGQDYGYTF.

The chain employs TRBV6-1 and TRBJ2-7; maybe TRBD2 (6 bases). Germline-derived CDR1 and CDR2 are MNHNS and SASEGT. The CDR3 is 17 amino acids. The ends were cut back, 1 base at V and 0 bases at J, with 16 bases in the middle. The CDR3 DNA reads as TGTGCCAGCAGTGAAGTTTGGGGAGGCAGGCCCTCCTACGAGCAGTACTTC. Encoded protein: CASSEVWGGRPSYEQYF.

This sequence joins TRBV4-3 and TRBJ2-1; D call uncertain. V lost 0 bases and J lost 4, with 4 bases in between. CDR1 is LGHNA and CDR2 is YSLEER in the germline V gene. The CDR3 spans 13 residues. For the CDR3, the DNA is TGCGCCAGCAGCCAAGATGAGTACAATGAGCAGTTCTTC. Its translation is CASSQDEYNEQFF.

Written as DNA, the CDR3 is TGTGCCAGCAGCTTGTCAGGGGGCCCTGGAAACACCATATATTTT. This codes for CASSLSGGPGNTIYF. The J gene is TRBJ1-3, the V gene TRBV5-6, with 8 bases fitting TRBD1. This CDR3 has 15 residues. The germline gives CDR1 SGHDT, CDR2 YYEEEE. Losses at the gene ends were 1 base for V and 2 bases for J; bases not matched to a gene: 2.

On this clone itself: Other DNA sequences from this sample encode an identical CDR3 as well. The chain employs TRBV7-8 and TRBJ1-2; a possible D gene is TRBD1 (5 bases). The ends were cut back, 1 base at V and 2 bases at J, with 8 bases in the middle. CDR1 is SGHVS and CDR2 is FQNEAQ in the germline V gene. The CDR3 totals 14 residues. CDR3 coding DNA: TGTGCCAGCAGCTTAGTGCGACAGAACTATGGCTACACCTTC. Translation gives CASSLVRQNYGYTF.

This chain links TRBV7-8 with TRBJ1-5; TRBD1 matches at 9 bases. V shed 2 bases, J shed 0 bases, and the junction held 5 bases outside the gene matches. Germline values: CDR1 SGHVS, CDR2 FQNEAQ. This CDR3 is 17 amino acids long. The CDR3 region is CASSLTGGRNSNQPQHF. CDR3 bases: TGTGCCAGCAGCTTAACAGGGGGCCGCAATAGCAATCAGCCCCAGCATTTT.

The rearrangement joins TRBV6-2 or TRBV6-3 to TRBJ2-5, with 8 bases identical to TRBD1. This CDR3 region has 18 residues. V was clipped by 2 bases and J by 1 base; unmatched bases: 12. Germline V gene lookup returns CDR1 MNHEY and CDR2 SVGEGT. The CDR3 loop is CASSYRQGAGSSQETQYF. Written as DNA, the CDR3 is TGTGCCAGCAGTTACCGTCAGGGGGCGGGAAGCAGCCAAGAGACCCAGTACTTC.

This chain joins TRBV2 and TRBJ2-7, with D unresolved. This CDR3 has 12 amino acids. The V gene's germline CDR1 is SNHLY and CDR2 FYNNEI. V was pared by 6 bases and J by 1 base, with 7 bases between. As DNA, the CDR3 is TGTGCCAGCAGGCGTCAGTCCTACGAGCAGTACTTC. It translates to CASRRQSYEQYF.

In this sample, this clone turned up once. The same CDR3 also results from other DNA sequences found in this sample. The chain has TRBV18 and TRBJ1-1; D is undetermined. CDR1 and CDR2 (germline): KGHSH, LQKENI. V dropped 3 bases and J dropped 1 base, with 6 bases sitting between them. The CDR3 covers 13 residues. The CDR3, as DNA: TGTGCCAGCTCACCGGGCAGGAACACTGAAGCTTTCTTT. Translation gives CASSPGRNTEAFF.

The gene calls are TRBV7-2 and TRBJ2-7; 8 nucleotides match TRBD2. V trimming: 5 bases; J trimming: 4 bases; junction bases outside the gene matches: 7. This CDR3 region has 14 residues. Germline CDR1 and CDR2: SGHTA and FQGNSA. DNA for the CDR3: TGTGCCAGCAGCCCTAGGACGGGGGGGTACGAGCAGTACTTC. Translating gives CASSPRTGGYEQYF.

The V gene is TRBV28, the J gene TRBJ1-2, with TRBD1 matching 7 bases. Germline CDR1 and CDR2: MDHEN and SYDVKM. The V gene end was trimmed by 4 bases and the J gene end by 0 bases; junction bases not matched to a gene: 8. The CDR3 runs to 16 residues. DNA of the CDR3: TGTGCCAGCAGTTCCCCCGGACAGGCGACTAACTATGGCTACACCTTC. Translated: CASSSPGQATNYGYTF.

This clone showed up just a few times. The CDR3: CASKQGARNYGYTF. The CDR3, as DNA: TGTGCCAGCAAACAGGGGGCGCGGAACTATGGCTACACCTTC. The V and J genes are TRBV28 and TRBJ1-2, with 9 bases lining up with TRBD1. The CDR3 runs to 14 residues. After removal of 7 bases from V and 2 bases from J, the junction contained 5 bases not matched to a gene. Germline assignment: CDR1 MDHEN and CDR2 SYDVKM.

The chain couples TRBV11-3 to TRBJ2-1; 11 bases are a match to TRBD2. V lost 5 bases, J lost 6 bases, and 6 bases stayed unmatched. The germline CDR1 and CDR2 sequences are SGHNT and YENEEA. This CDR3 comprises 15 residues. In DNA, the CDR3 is TGTGCCAGCAGCGATCTAGCGGGAGGTGGCAATGAGCAGTTCTTC. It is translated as CASSDLAGGGNEQFF.

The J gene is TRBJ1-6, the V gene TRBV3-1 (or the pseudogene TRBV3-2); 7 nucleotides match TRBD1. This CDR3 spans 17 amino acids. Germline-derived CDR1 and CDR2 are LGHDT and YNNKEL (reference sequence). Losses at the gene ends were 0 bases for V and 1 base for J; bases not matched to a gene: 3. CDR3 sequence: CASSQEDRVSYNSPLHF. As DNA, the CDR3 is TGTGCCAGCAGCCAAGAAGACAGGGTTTCCTATAATTCACCCCTCCACTTT.

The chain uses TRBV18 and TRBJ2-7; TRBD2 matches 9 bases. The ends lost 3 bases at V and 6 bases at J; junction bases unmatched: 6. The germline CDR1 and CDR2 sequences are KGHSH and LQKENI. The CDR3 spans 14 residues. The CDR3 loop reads CASSPIAGVSEQYF. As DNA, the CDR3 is TGTGCCAGCTCACCGATAGCGGGAGTAAGCGAGCAGTACTTC.

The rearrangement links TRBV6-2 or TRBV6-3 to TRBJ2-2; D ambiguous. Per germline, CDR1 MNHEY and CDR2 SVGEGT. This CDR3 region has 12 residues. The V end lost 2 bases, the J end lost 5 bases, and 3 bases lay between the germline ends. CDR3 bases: TGTGCCAGCAGTTACGGGACCGGGGAGCTGTTTTTT. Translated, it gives CASSYGTGELFF.

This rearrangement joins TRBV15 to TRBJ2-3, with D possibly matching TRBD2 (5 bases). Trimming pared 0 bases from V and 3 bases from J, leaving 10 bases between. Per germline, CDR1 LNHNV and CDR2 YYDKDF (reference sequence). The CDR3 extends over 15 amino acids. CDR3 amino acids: CATSRDPGRTDTQYF. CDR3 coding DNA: TGTGCCACCAGCAGAGATCCGGGAAGAACAGATACGCAGTATTTT.

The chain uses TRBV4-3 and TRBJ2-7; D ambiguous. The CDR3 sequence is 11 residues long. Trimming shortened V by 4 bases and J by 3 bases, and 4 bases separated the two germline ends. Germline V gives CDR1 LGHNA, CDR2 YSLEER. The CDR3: CASSLSYEQYF. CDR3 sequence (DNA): TGCGCCAGCAGCCTTAGCTACGAGCAGTACTTC.